This T cell receptor (beta chain) was observed in a study of T cell changes during pregnancy in multiple sclerosis. Germline trimming cut 4 bases from V and 4 bases from J; bases unmatched to any gene: 13. From germline, CDR1 is SGHDT and CDR2 YYEEEE. The CDR3 extends over 16 amino acids. Assay: immunoSEQ multiplex PCR; the TCRdb copy retains only in-frame clones and omits some. The sample has just over 50,000 clones, 85% to 95% seen once; the top ten hold around 0.6%. The rearrangement links TRBV5-6 to TRBJ1-2; TRBD1 matches 7 bases. The sequenced sample was CD4+ T cells from peripheral blood mononuclear cells, obtained in the second trimester of pregnancy. The sequence derives from a female donor with multiple sclerosis, enrolled in a pregnancy study. The CDR3 DNA reads TGTGCCAGCAGCCCCCGGAGAGAAGGGGGCGGCTATGGCTACACCTTC. Protein: CASSPRREGGGYGYTF.